This entry describes one TCR beta chain. The V gene end was trimmed by 3 bases and the J gene end by 12 bases; junction bases not matched to a gene: 8. The CDR3 extends over 12 amino acids. Germline CDR1 reads SGHDT; CDR2 reads YYEEEE. Sequencing was performed with immunoSEQ multiplex PCR; in TCRdb, only in-frame clones are kept and a portion is missing. The sample includes fewer than 400,000 clones, just under 90% of them seen just once. The sample belongs to a study of blood T cell repertoires in COVID-19. The specimen sequenced was PBMCs or T cells enriched from blood (not recorded which). This TCR was sampled from a woman between 50 and 59 years old who had recovered from COVID-19. The genes are TRBV5-6 and TRBJ1-2, with TRBD1 matching 7 bases. The CDR3 loop is CASSSGGHPNTF. For the CDR3, the DNA is TGTGCCAGCAGCTCAGGGGGACACCCTAACACCTTC.